This T cell receptor (beta chain) stems from a study of cytomegalovirus exposure and HLA in healthy donors (dated by TCRdb to the late 2010s). Regarding the complete study: An earlier analysis of approximately 640 of the donors reported approximately 290 Gb of sequence data and roughly 110 million unique TCR beta sequences from about 179 million T cells. An early release that covered fewer than 750 HLA-typed donors contained about 290 gigabases of sequencing data and some 87 million unique TCR sequences. The genetic ancestry cluster associated with self-reported Caucasian donors included around 76% of the roughly 400 genotyped donors. The study aimed to test whether signatures of past pathogen exposure could be identified by cataloging public T cell receptors. The study profiled the T cell repertoires of more than 500 subjects by immunosequencing and related them to cytomegalovirus serostatus. Besides the first cohort of 500 to 700 subjects, a separate validation cohort made up of some 110 different subjects was used. To predict cytomegalovirus infection status, the study brought together high-throughput TCR immunosequencing, statistical association of individual TCRs with disease status, and machine learning. A later analysis re-examined previously published TCR beta repertoires from more than 550 donors and added high-resolution HLA genotyping to investigate patterns of TCR occurrence. Rather than using new phenotypic data, the later analysis identified candidate immune exposures from TCR beta sequences and from how often those sequences occurred across donors. An earlier analysis of approximately 630 of the donors applied high-throughput TCR beta sequencing to assess whether each TCR beta V gene segment acted as functional or pseudogenic. Donor age, sex, ethnicity and CMV serostatus were compiled together with the repertoire data. In a later genetic analysis, genome-wide SNP genotypes for about three fifths of the 666 donors were used, and that subset was treated as a discovery cohort. All discovery cohort repertoires had been generated on a single sequencing platform. HLA typing covered class I and class II loci at four-digit resolution. Typing coverage varied by locus: roughly 620-640 donors for A, B, C, DRB1 and DQB1; roughly 500 for DQA1; approximately 610 for DPA1; roughly 450 for DPB1. Roughly 5 DR-DQ haplotypes were handled as single units for association and clustering, since linkage in the cohort was strong. Among 398 genotyped donors of the cohort, an average of approximately 240,000 unique TCR beta nucleotide sequences were sequenced per donor, roughly 20% of them non-productive. Results and caveats for the whole study, not just this receptor: Most CMV-associated TCR beta chains appeared to be HLA-restricted in a later analysis, and the HLA associations seemed to be driven largely by CMV exposure. Linkage disequilibrium might explain the correlated functional status among segregating V segments, but an unknown experimental factor could not be excluded. A total of 150 to 200 TCR beta chains were listed by the study as associated with cytomegalovirus. A later analysis found that TCR association rates varied across HLA loci, with DRB1 alleles showing the most associated TCRs and HLA-C alleles the fewest. In a later genetic analysis, fewer N-insertions in productive TCRs were reported among donors in an Asian-associated ancestry cluster than the roughly 640-donor mean. A later genetic analysis associated a missense DCLRE1C variant with V-gene and J-gene trimming of TCR beta chains, and an independent cohort replicated the association. A further reported finding was that TCR beta sequences accurately predicted the HLA-A and HLA-B alleles for most subjects in the first cohort. Several of the top co-occurrence clusters appeared to be linked to parvovirus B19, influenza, CMV and Epstein-Barr virus, according to a later analysis. Because some donors lacked HLA typing at each locus, the association tests relied only on the typed subset. Assigning TCR associations to individual alleles was difficult when HLA alleles, especially DR and DQ, strongly co-occurred. Most TCR sequences were seen in very few donors, while some public TCRs were found in many individuals. Broadly in line with IMGT annotations, most TCR beta V segments showed up in productive rearrangements about 90% or about 30% of the time in an earlier analysis of some 590 of the donors. The classifier was reported to diagnose cytomegalovirus status with high specificity and sensitivity in both the original and validation cohorts. The presence/absence analyses assumed that sequencing depth was roughly uniform across donors, and that assumption may not be true. Three of the identified cytomegalovirus-associated TCR beta chains were confirmed in vitro to be specific for cytomegalovirus antigens. Specific HLA alleles were associated with around 18,000 TCR beta sequences at a false discovery rate of 0.05 in a later analysis. In this cohort, only TCR beta chains were sequenced, and detectable features were limited by the absence of alpha or paired-chain data. Some IMGT-functional V segments, including TRBV6-2 and TRBV6-3, could not be told apart with the 87-base-pair reads, so those segments were excluded. The sequencing pipeline was judged likely to have produced a cluster of highly shared sequence variants as a technical artifact. The only immune exposure information available for the cohort was CMV serostatus. Because counts were too low, about 18 rarely observed V segments, including chromosome 9 orphons, were left out of the earlier analysis of 587 of the donors. In a later analysis, HLA-associated TCR beta chains were found to be more clonally expanded and to have lower generation probabilities than equally common non-associated chains. According to the authors, the approach could potentially be generalized to other disease states and immunological phenotypes.

From the cysteine through the phenylalanine, the CDR3 covers 14 amino acids. Only the CDR3 DNA stays, 42 bases, in frame from base 1. Trimmed from V: 5 bases; trimmed from J: 0 bases; junction bases lacking a gene match: 3. CDR1 and CDR2, per the germline V gene, are SQVTM and ANQGSEA. Notes on this clone: Its antigen remains unidentified. Nothing much larger sits one base from this clone, and base qualities are not available.

The library was obtained by the immunoSEQ multiplex PCR assay. The multiplex PCR relied on a mix of 60 forward primers for TCR Vbeta segments and 13 reverse primers for TCR Jbeta segments. The CDR3 region of rearranged TCR beta genes was amplified from genomic DNA by a multiplex PCR assay. On the Illumina HiSeq System, the amplified TCR beta libraries were sequenced as 87-base-pair reads. Per the authors' processing: Across the 670 or so repertoires, a later analysis counted 78 million or so unique TCR beta chains, around 11 million of which were shared by at least two donors. To remove PCR and sequencing errors, raw reads were error-corrected and collapsed into unique sequences using a nearest-neighbor algorithm that merged closely related sequences. V, D and J gene segments were assigned by aligning CDR3 sequences to IMGT reference sequences. Each retained sequence needed at least a six-nucleotide match to both a V gene segment and a J gene segment. Rearrangements were classified as productive when the CDR3 lacked stop codons and remained in frame with V and J, and all other rearrangements were classified as non-productive. Following IMGT convention, CDR3 was defined as the stretch from the second conserved V-encoded cysteine up to the conserved J-encoded phenylalanine. The earlier analysis of some 600 of the donors excluded sequences that lacked an unambiguous match to a single V gene segment. An earlier analysis of fewer than 750 of the donors classified V segments as functional when productive rearrangements were above 56.7% and as segregating when the standard deviation between donors was above 5%. To diagnose cytomegalovirus status from the catalog of TCR beta chain sequences, a statistical classification framework was built. A later analysis assigned V and J genes by comparing TCR nucleotide sequences with IMGT/GENE-DB human TR gene sequences. A later analysis assigned CDR3 sequences and most-parsimonious VDJ recombination scenarios with the TCRdist pipeline. In a later analysis, every TCR beta chain was defined by the combination of its CDR3 amino acid sequence and its V-gene family, and reads without a unique V-gene family were dropped. A later analysis removed 592 highly shared, low-generation-probability nucleotide sequences to deal with suspected cross-contamination and a sequencing artifact. A later analysis calculated a clonal expansion index for each public chain from normalized within-repertoire ranks of inferred template counts. Generation probabilities in a later analysis came from a VDJ recombination model fitted to out-of-frame rearrangements, and those results were checked against IGoR. In a later analysis, TCR-TCR, TCR-HLA and TCR-CMV co-occurrence was scored with hypergeometric tests, and a repertoire-size bias correction was applied to TCR pairs. False discovery rates were estimated in a later analysis by permuting HLA or CMV assignments 20 times. In a later analysis, co-occurring TCRs were grouped using DBSCAN, with TCRdist sequence similarity added in when clustering inside HLA-allele-positive subsets. Repertoires with fewer than 30,000 or more than 120,000 public chains were left out of co-occurrence clustering, as were a handful of repertoires with anomalous nucleotide sharing. Sourced from immuneACCESS, this table was stored by TCRdb with only in-frame sequences that have V and J called. A share of the clones is absent; for the studies checked, an unresolved V gene accounts for under half, and the remainder has no known explanation. Clonal size and the V and J genes are those of that table, whereas D and trimming came from the DNA. In all, the sample holds about 120,000 clones, and roughly 80% of those were seen once. Roughly 6.2% of the sample is in the top ten clones.

In total, roughly 670 healthy bone marrow donors made up the cohort. All cohort members were sampled while nominally healthy, although unrecorded immune exposures were likely present. The donor tested CMV seropositive and was one of the 289 seropositive cohort members. A peripheral blood sample was collected from each donor, and TCR beta sequencing was performed on peripheral blood mononuclear cells. The Qiagen DNeasy Blood Extraction Kit was used to extract genomic DNA from the blood cell samples. This sequence uses TRBV29-1 and TRBJ2-1; 8 bases in between match TRBD1. The sample taken for sequencing was PBMCs. This sequence was found in a man aged 30-40 years in good health and CMV-seropositive. Read as DNA, the sequence is TGCAGCGTTTCCACAGGGGGCTCCTACAATGAGCAGTTCTTC. Translated, it gives CSVSTGGSYNEQFF.